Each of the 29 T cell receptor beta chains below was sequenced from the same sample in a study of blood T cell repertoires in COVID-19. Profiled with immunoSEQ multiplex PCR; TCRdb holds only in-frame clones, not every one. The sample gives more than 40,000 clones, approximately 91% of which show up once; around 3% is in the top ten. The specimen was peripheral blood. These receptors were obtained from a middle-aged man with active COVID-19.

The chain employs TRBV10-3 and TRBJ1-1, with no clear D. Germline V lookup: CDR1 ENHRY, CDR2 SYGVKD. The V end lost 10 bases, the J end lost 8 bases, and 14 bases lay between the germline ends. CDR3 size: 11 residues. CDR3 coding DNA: TGTGCCACCCAAGGGAGAAACGAAGCTTTCTTT. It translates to CATQGRNEAFF.

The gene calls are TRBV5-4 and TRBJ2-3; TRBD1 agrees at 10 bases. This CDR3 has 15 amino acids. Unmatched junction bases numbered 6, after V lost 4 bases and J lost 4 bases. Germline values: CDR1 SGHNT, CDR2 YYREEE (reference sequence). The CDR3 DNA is TGTGCCAGCAGCGCACGGGACAGGGGCCCAGATACGCAGTATTTT. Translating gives CASSARDRGPDTQYF.

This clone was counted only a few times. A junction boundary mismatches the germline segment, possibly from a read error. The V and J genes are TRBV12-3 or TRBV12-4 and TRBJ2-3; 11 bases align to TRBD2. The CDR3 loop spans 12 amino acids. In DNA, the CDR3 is TGTGCCAGCAGTTTTAGGGGGACTAGCGGAGGGTTT. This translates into CASSFRGTSGGF.

For the CDR3, the DNA is TGTGCCAGCAAGGGGGACAGGGCCAACCGTGGCTACACCTTC. This gives the protein CASKGDRANRGYTF. V gene TRBV2 combines with J gene TRBJ1-2, with 9 positions matching TRBD1. The germline V gene has CDR1 SNHLY and CDR2 FYNNEI. With 7 bases clipped from V and 7 bases from J, the junction kept 10 bases outside the gene matches. This CDR3 has 14 amino acids.

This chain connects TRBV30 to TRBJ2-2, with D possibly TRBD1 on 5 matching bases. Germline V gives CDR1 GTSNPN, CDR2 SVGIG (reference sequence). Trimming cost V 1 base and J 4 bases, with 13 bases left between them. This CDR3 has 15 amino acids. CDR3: CAWSGQGGVTGELFF. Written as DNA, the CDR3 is TGTGCCTGGAGTGGGCAGGGTGGTGTCACCGGGGAGCTGTTTTTT.

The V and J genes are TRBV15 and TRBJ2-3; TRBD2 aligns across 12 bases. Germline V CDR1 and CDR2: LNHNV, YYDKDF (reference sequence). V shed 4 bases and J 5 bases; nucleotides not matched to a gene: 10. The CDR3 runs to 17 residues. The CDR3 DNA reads TGTGCCACCAGCACCGGGACTAGCGGGTGGGGGCGAGATACGCAGTATTTT. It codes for CATSTGTSGWGRDTQYF.

CDR3 coding DNA: TGTGCCAGCAGGCACAGGGGGCTTAGCACAGATACGCAGTATTTT. Its protein is CASRHRGLSTDTQYF. This chain connects TRBV7-3 to TRBJ2-3; 9 nucleotides line up with TRBD1. Trimming took 6 bases from V and 0 from J; bases not matched to a gene: 4. This CDR3 is 15 amino acids long. Germline V lookup: CDR1 SGHTA, CDR2 FQGTGA.

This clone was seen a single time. CDR3 nucleotides: TGTGCCAGCAGCTTATCAGGCCCTGGGGCGGATGAAAAACTGTTTTTT. This codes for CASSLSGPGADEKLFF. The chain has TRBV7-2 and TRBJ1-4; D may be TRBD1 (5 bases). The germline CDR1 and CDR2 sequences are SGHTA and FQGNSA. This CDR3 region has 16 residues. V was trimmed by 2 bases and J by 6 bases, leaving 16 bases between them.

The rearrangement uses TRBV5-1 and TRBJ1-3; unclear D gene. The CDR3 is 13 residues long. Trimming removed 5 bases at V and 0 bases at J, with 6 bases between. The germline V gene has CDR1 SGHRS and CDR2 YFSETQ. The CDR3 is CASSASSGNTIYF. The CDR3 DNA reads TGCGCCAGCAGTGCGTCCTCTGGAAACACCATATATTTT.

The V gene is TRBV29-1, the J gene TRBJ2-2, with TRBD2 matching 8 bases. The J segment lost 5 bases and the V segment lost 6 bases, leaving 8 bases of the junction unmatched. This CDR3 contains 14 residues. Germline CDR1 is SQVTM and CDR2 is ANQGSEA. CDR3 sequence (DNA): TGCAGCGTCGATCCGGGACTAGGGACCGGGGAGCTGTTTTTT. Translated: CSVDPGLGTGELFF.

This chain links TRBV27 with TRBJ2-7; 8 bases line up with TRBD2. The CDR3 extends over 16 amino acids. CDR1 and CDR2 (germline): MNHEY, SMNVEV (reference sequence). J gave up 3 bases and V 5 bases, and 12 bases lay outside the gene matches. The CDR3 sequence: CASSGTEVLADYEQYV. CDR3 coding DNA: TGTGCCAGCAGTGGGACCGAGGTACTAGCGGACTACGAGCAGTACGTC.

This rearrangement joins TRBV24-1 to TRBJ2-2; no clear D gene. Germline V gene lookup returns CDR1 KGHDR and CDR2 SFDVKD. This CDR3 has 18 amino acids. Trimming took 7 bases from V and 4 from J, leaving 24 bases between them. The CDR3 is CATSAFYSGGSGTGELFF. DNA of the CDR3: TGTGCCACCAGCGCCTTTTATTCGGGTGGAAGTGGCACCGGGGAGCTGTTTTTT.

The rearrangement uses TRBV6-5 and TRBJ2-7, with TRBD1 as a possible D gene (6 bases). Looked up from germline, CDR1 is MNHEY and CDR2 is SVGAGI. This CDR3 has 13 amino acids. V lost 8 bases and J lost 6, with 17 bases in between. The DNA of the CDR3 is TGTGCCAGCTGGCATGGGGCAGGGGCCGAGCAGTACGTC. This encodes CASWHGAGAEQYV.

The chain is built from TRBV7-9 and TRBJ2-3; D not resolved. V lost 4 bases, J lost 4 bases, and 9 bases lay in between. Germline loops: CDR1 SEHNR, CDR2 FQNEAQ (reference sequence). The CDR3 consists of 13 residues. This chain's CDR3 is CASSSRRADTQYF. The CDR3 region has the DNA TGTGCCAGCAGCTCCCGAAGAGCAGATACGCAGTATTTT.

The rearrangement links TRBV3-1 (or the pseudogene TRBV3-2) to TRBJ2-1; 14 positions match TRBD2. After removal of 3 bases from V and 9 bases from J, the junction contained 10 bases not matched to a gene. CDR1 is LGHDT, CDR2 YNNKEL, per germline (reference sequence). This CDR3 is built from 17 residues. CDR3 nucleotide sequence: TGTGCCAGCAGCCACACCTTGACTAGCGGGAGGGCCAGTGAGCAGTTCTTC. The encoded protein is CASSHTLTSGRASEQFF.

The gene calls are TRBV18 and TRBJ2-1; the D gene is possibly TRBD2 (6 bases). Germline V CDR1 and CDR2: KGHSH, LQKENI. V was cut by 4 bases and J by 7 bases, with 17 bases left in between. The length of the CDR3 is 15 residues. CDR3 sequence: CASSQGSWGRNEQFF. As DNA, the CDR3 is TGTGCCAGCTCACAAGGGTCTTGGGGGAGGAATGAGCAGTTCTTC.

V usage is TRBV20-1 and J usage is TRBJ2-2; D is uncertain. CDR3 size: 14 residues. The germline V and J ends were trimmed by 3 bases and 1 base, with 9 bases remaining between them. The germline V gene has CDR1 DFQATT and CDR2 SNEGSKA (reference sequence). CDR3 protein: CSASETQNTGELFF. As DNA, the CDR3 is TGCAGTGCTAGTGAGACTCAGAACACCGGGGAGCTGTTTTTT.

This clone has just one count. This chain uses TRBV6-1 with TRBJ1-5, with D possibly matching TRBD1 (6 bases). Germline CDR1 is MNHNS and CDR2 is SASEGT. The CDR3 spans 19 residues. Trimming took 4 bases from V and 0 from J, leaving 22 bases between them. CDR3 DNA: TGTGCCAGCAGTGGGGGTGGGCAGGGGAGAGTCTATAGCAATCAGCCCCAGCATTTT. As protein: CASSGGGQGRVYSNQPQHF.

CDR3 loop: CASSPPLGRGVSTSGQETQYF. The CDR3 DNA follows: TGTGCCAGCAGCCCCCCCCTCGGTAGGGGCGTTTCCACTAGCGGCCAAGAGACCCAGTACTTC. V and J are TRBV7-6 and TRBJ2-5, with 8 bases matching TRBD2. The CDR3 covers 21 residues. Trimming at V came to 5 bases and at J to 1 base, leaving 24 bases not matched to a gene. From germline, CDR1 is SGHVS and CDR2 FNYEAQ.

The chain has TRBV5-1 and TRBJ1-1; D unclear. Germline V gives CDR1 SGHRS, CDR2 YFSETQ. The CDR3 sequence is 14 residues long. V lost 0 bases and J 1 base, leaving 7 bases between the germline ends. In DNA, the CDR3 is TGCGCCAGCAGCTTGGACAGTGCGAACACTGAAGCTTTCTTT. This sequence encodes CASSLDSANTEAFF.

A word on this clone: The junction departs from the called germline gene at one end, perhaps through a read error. CDR3 in amino acids: CASSPAGAGGPNTGELFF. The CDR3 bases are TGTGCCAGCAGCCCCGCTGGGGCGGGGGGGCCGAATACCGGGGAGCTGTTTTTT. The gene calls are TRBV6-2 or TRBV6-3 and TRBJ2-2; TRBD2 matches 9 bases. Germline CDR1 reads MNHEY; CDR2 reads SVGEGT. The CDR3 totals 18 residues.

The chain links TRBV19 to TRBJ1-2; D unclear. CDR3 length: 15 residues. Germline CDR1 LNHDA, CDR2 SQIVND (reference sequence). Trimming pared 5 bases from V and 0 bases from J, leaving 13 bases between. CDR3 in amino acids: CASSPFGVTNYGYTF. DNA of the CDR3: TGTGCCAGTAGTCCCTTCGGGGTGACTAACTATGGCTACACCTTC.

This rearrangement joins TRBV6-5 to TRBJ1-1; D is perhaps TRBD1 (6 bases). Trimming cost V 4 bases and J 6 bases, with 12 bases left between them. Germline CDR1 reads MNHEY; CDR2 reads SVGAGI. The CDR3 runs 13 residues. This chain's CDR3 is CASSSQQGAEAFF. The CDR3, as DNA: TGTGCCAGCAGTTCCCAACAGGGCGCTGAAGCTTTCTTT.

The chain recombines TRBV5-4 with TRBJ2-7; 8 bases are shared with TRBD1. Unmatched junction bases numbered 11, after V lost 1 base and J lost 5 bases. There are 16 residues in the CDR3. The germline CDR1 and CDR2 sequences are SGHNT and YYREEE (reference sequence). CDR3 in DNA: TGTGCCAGCAGCTTGTTTCCCCGGGACAGGATCGACGAGCAGTACTTC. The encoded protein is CASSLFPRDRIDEQYF.

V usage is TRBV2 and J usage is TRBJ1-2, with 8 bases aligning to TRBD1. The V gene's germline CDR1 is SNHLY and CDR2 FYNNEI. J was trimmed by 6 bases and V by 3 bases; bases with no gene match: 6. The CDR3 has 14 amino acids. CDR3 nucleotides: TGTGCCAGCAGTGAGGGGACAGGCTTTGATGGCTACACCTTC. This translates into CASSEGTGFDGYTF.

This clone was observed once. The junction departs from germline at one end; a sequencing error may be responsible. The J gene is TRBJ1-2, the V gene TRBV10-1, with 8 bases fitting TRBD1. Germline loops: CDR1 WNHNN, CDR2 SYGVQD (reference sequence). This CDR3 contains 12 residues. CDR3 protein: CASSESGQGTFF. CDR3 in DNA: TGCGCCAGCAGTGAGTCCGGACAGGGCACCTTCTTC.

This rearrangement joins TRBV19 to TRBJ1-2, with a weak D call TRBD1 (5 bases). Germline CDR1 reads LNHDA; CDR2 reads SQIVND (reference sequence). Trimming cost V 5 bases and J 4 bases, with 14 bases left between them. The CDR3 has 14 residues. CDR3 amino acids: CASSSPGGTYGYTF. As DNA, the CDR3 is TGTGCCAGTAGTTCCCCAGGAGGGACCTATGGCTACACCTTC.

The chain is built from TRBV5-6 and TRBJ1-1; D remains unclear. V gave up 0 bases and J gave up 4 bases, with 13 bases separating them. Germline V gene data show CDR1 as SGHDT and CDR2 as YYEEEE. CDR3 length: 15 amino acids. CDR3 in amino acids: CASSLAPGVSTEAFF. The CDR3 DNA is TGTGCCAGCAGCTTGGCCCCCGGGGTGAGCACTGAAGCTTTCTTT.

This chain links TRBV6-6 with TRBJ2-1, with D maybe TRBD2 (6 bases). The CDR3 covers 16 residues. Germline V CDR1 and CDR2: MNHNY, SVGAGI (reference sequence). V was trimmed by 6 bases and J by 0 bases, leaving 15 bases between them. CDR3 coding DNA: TGTGCCAGCAGAACGGGACTCAGGAGCTCCTACAATGAGCAGTTCTTC. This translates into CASRTGLRSSYNEQFF.